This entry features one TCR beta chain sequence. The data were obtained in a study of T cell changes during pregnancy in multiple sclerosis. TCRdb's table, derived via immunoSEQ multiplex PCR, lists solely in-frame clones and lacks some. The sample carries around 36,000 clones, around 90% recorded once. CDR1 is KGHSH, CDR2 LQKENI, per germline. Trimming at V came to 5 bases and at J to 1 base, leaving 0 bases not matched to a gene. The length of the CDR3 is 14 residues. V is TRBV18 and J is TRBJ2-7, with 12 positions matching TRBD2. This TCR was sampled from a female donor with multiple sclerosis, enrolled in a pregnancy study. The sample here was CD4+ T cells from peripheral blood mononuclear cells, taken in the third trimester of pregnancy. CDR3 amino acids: CASSGLAGSYEQYF. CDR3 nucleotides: TGTGCCAGCTCAGGACTAGCGGGGTCCTACGAGCAGTACTTC.